The 15 T cell receptor beta chains below all came from one sample that was sequenced in a study of PD-L1 blockade in urothelial cancer. Sample time point: pretreatment peripheral blood. The table came from immunoSEQ multiplex PCR; TCRdb's copy has only in-frame clones and leaves some out. The top ten hold approximately 10% of the sample, which has tens of thousands of clones, roughly 92% seen once. This material consisted of PBMCs, taken around atezolizumab (anti-PD-L1) treatment. The receptors originated from a woman aged 60 to 75 with urothelial cancer.

This clone was counted a single time. This sequence joins TRBV28 and TRBJ2-1, with 11 positions matching TRBD2. J gave up 7 bases and V 7 bases, and 9 bases lay outside the gene matches. CDR1 is MDHEN and CDR2 is SYDVKM in the germline V gene. The length of the CDR3 is 15 residues. The CDR3 spells CASTKLAGGLNEQFF. As DNA, the CDR3 is TGTGCCAGCACCAAGTTAGCGGGAGGGCTTAATGAGCAGTTCTTC.

The chain is built from TRBV5-6 and TRBJ2-3, with TRBD1 as a possible D gene (6 bases). The CDR3 totals 18 residues. CDR1 is SGHDT, CDR2 YYEEEE, per germline. V lost 3 bases and J lost 2, with 22 bases in between. CDR3 protein: CASSSVLAGDRNTDTQYF. The DNA of the CDR3 is TGTGCCAGCAGCTCGGTCCTCGCAGGGGATCGGAACACAGATACGCAGTATTTT.

CDR3 protein: CASSPFGTGTNQPQHF. CDR3 in DNA: TGTGCCAGCTCACCATTCGGGACAGGGACTAATCAGCCCCAGCATTTT. V and J are TRBV18 and TRBJ1-5; the match to TRBD1 covers 9 bases. CDR1 is KGHSH, CDR2 LQKENI, per germline. V dropped 2 bases and J dropped 4; count of bases not matched to a gene: 6. CDR3 length: 16 residues.

The chain carries TRBV27 and TRBJ2-7; 9 positions agree with TRBD1. Per the germline V gene, CDR1 is MNHEY and CDR2 is SMNVEV (reference sequence). The CDR3 runs to 14 residues. V lost 5 bases, J lost 2 bases, and 4 bases stayed unmatched. CDR3 sequence reads: CASSKQGAAYEQYF. The CDR3 DNA sequence: TGTGCCAGCAGTAAACAGGGGGCGGCCTACGAGCAGTACTTC.

The V gene is TRBV11-2, the J gene TRBJ2-7, with D possibly being TRBD1 (6 bases). The V end lost 4 bases, the J end lost 2 bases, and 12 bases lay between the germline ends. CDR1 is SGHAT, CDR2 FQNNGV, per germline. The CDR3 sequence is 14 residues long. CDR3 in DNA: TGTGCCAGCAGCTCCCGGGACAATCCCTACGAGCAGTACTTC. Residues: CASSSRDNPYEQYF.

V and J are TRBV5-5 and TRBJ1-4, with TRBD1 matching 9 bases. Germline V gene lookup returns CDR1 SGHKS and CDR2 YYEKEE (reference sequence). The ends lost 5 bases at V and 8 bases at J; junction bases unmatched: 10. This CDR3 has 15 amino acids. In nucleotides, the CDR3 is TGTGCCAGCAGGCGGGTTGGGACAGGGCGGGAAAAACTGTTTTTT. Its protein product is CASRRVGTGREKLFF.

This chain connects TRBV11-2 to TRBJ2-7, with a possible D match to TRBD1 (6 bases). CDR3 length equals 15 residues. Germline CDR1 SGHAT, CDR2 FQNNGV. Trimming cost V 1 base and J 2 bases, with 12 bases left between them. The CDR3 sequence: CASSLGAGAAYEQYF. The CDR3 DNA follows: TGTGCCAGCAGCTTAGGGGCAGGGGCGGCCTACGAGCAGTACTTC.

The chain couples TRBV28 to TRBJ1-3; D possibly corresponds to TRBD1 (6 bases). CDR1 MDHEN and CDR2 SYDVKM come from the germline V gene. Trimming stripped 3 bases from V and 0 bases from J, with 12 bases between. This CDR3 region has 16 residues. Here the CDR3 reads CASSFPTGSSGNTIYF. CDR3 nucleotides: TGTGCCAGCAGTTTTCCCACAGGGTCCTCTGGAAACACCATATATTTT. Variable domain in full (rest from reference TRBV28 and TRBJ1-3): DVKVTQSSRYLVKRTGEKVFLECVQDMDHENMFWYRQDPGLGLRLIYFSYDVKMKEKGDIPEGYSVSREKKERFSLILESASTNQTSMYLCASSFPTGSSGNTIYFGEGSWLTVV.

CDR3 in DNA: TGTGCCAGCTCACTCCTCGACAGGGAGGCCGGGGAGCTGTTTTTT. Amino acids: CASSLLDREAGELFF. The V and J genes are TRBV18 and TRBJ2-2; tentative D call: TRBD1 (7 bases). In germline, CDR1 is KGHSH, CDR2 LQKENI. Trimming left V 4 bases short and J 6 bases short, with 15 bases between. The CDR3 totals 15 residues.

Here the CDR3 reads CASSLDARPISEAFF. CDR3 nucleotides: TGCGCCAGCAGCTTGGACGCCAGGCCGATCTCTGAAGCTTTCTTT. This chain uses TRBV5-1 with TRBJ1-1; D ambiguous. The CDR3 totals 15 residues. Looked up from germline, CDR1 is SGHRS and CDR2 is YFSETQ. Trimming stripped 0 bases from V and 6 bases from J, with 15 bases between.

The chain has TRBV7-3 and TRBJ2-1; 10 bases line up with TRBD2. Germline trimming cut 5 bases from V and 6 bases from J; bases unmatched to any gene: 10. This CDR3 has 16 amino acids. Per germline, CDR1 SGHTA and CDR2 FQGTGA. The CDR3 reads CASSPAGTSVPNEQFF. The CDR3 coding sequence is TGTGCCAGCAGCCCGGCCGGGACTAGCGTTCCCAATGAGCAGTTCTTC. The full variable domain, in which reference TRBV7-3 and TRBJ2-1 provide the parts outside the CDR3, is GAGVSQTPSNKVTEKGKYVELRCDPISGHTALYWYRQSLGQGPEFLIYFQGTGAADDSGLPNDRFFAVRPEGSVSTLKIQRTERGDSAVYLCASSPAGTSVPNEQFFGPGTRLTVL.

The CDR3 sequence is CASSRRERSLAGGGEQYF. The CDR3 DNA reads TGTGCCAGCAGCCGAAGAGAGCGGTCCCTAGCGGGAGGAGGCGAGCAGTACTTC. This chain links TRBV7-2 with TRBJ2-7; 11 bases agree with TRBD2. This CDR3 is built from 18 residues. Trimming took 5 bases from V and 6 from J; bases not matched to a gene: 18. Germline CDR1 and CDR2: SGHTA and FQGNSA.

The rearrangement links TRBV2 to TRBJ2-4, with D possibly being TRBD2 (6 bases). Germline values: CDR1 SNHLY, CDR2 FYNNEI. V lost 6 bases and J lost 0, with 15 bases in between. The CDR3 spans 16 residues. CDR3 sequence: CASSLGRGLAKNIQYF. The CDR3 nucleotides are TGTGCCAGCAGCTTGGGACGGGGACTAGCCAAAAACATTCAGTACTTC.

The chain carries TRBV23-1 and TRBJ2-2; the match to TRBD2 covers 10 bases. Being an ORF, TRBV23-1 has a function that is uncertain. The V gene end was trimmed by 3 bases and the J gene end by 2 bases; junction bases not matched to a gene: 6. The CDR3 is 17 amino acids. This CDR3 reads CASSHPSGGDNTGELFF. CDR3 DNA sequence: TGCGCCAGCAGTCACCCTAGCGGGGGTGATAACACCGGGGAGCTGTTTTTT.

The chain has TRBV7-9 and TRBJ1-5, with D possibly TRBD1 on 5 matching bases. Trimming pared 4 bases from V and 1 base from J, leaving 5 bases between. Germline V gene lookup returns CDR1 SEHNR and CDR2 FQNEAQ (reference sequence). The CDR3 contains 13 residues. The DNA for the CDR3 is TGTGCCAGCAGCTCAGGGAGCAATCAGCCCCAGCATTTT. The encoded protein is CASSSGSNQPQHF.